This TCR beta chain was found in a study of molecular identifiers for immune sequencing clone quantification. Study observations and caveats: One cell's worth of spiked Jurkat TCR RNA was reportedly detectable among about a million naive cells. Barcode sharing among identical TCR molecules could make large clones appear smaller. Clones carrying above 20 RNA copies accounted for over 98% of effector molecules, under 1% in naive cells.

Germline V gene sequence: CDR1 SEHNR, CDR2 FQNEAQ (reference sequence). With 7 bases removed from V and 6 bases from J, the gap between germline ends came to 18 bases. The CDR3 loop spans 14 amino acids. Previously described methods and listed TCR primers were used for bulk TCR libraries. TCRdb independently ran MiXCR on the PCR reads; one entry per CDR3 protein. The sample shows hundreds of thousands of distinct CDR3 sequences, just under 20% of them seen only once. This clonotype came up a few times. Its antigen is currently unknown. The chain links TRBV7-9 to TRBJ1-1, with a possible D match to TRBD1 (5 bases). The source material was naive CD8+ T cells from blood, with Jurkat cell RNA spiked in. Subset here: FACS-sorted CD8+CD4-CCR7+CD45RA+ naive T cells. The receptor's source is a human donor in good health. Some libraries in this study had Jurkat cell RNA spiked in. CDR3 coding DNA: TGTGCCAGCAACCCCGAAGACAGCCACCCTGAAGCTTTCTTT. The encoded protein is CASNPEDSHPEAFF. The full variable domain, with the rest looked up from reference TRBV7-9 and TRBJ1-1, is DTGVSQNPRHKITKRGQNVTFRCDPISEHNRLYWYRQTLGQGPEFLTYFQNEAQLEKSRLLSDRFSAERPKGSFSTLEIQRTEQGDSAMYLCASNPEDSHPEAFFGQGTRLTVV.